This T cell receptor (beta chain) was sequenced in a study of naive and memory T cell subsets. Germline V gene data show CDR1 as SQVTM and CDR2 as ANQGSEA. CDR3 length: 13 amino acids. Trimming left V 3 bases short and J 1 base short, with 9 bases between. An equimolar mix of two oligonucleotides served as the beta constant-region primer for TRBC1 and TRBC2. Four rounds of PCR amplified the ligated cDNA using nested alpha and beta constant-region primers plus SP2. MiXCR, run by TCRdb on the UMI-ligation and nested PCR reads, gives a single entry per CDR3 protein. The data contain roughly 140,000 distinct CDR3 sequences, approximately 15% of them seen just once; the ten biggest clones take up 0.14% to 0.15%. Study findings and constraints: Over 85% of naive TCR sequences appeared only once, unlike memory subsets.

On this clonotype itself: What it binds is unknown.

V and J are TRBV29-1 and TRBJ1-1; D gene unclear. The clonotype was recovered from a human donor in good health. The sequenced material came from naive CD4+ T cells from blood. The CDR3 loop is CSVESRSNTEAFF. In DNA form, the CDR3 reads TGCAGCGTTGAGAGCAGGTCGAACACTGAAGCTTTCTTT.